This entry is about one TCR beta chain. Its antigen is not known. The data belong to a study of T cell responses to AZD1222 COVID-19 vaccine. The germline gives CDR1 SGHAT, CDR2 FQNNGV. The V segment lost 1 base and the J segment 3 bases; nucleotides outside the gene matches: 3. CDR3 length equals 16 residues. Produced via immunoSEQ multiplex PCR; TCRdb's table is partial and in-frame only. The sample lists approximately 90,000 clones; roughly nine tenths were seen once. The study's findings and limits: No repertoire was sampled before or during the peak T cell response, only after it. Two AZD1222 administrations were followed by greater Spike-specific TCR breadth and depth. Spike was spanned by vaccine-associated CD4 TCRs, which were dominant at 160-218 and 743-854.

This clonotype was sampled from an adult in good health. V and J are TRBV11-2 and TRBJ2-5; the match to TRBD2 covers 12 bases. The sample here was peripheral blood, taken on day 0 of AZD1222 vaccination. This CDR3 reads CASSLGLAGGEETQYF. The CDR3 nucleotides read TGTGCCAGCAGCTTAGGGCTAGCGGGGGGGGAAGAGACCCAGTACTTC.